This TCR beta chain was profiled in a study of CD8 T cells in ankylosing spondylitis. The authors made TCR beta libraries by quantitative 5'-RACE with molecular barcodes. One entry per CDR3 protein results from TCRdb running MiXCR on the 5' RACE reads. The sample carries hundreds of thousands of distinct CDR3 sequences, around 20% recorded once. Regarding this clonotype: Its antigen remains unidentified.

The germline V and J ends were trimmed by 3 bases and 7 bases, with 6 bases remaining between them. CDR1 and CDR2 from the germline V gene are LNHDA and SQIVND (reference sequence). This CDR3 contains 12 residues. Study observations and caveats: Clones linked to the disease showed a CD8+ phenotype. They occurred at relatively low frequencies in peripheral blood. Clones linked to disease were reported to show significant enrichment in matched ankylosing spondylitis synovial fluid. One TCR beta motif, made up of 7 or 8 highly homologous variants, appeared characteristic of ankylosing spondylitis blood.

The origin of this receptor is a male donor with ankylosing spondylitis or in good health (not recorded which). The chain couples TRBV19 to TRBJ2-2; D remains ambiguous. The sample comprised blood, either unsorted or a sorted T cell fraction (not recorded which). CDR3 bases: TGTGCCAGTAGTATTATTTTCGGGGAGCTGTTTTTT. Its translation: CASSIIFGELFF.